The 11 T cell receptor beta chains below were found in one sample sequenced in a study of blood T cell repertoires in COVID-19. The table came from immunoSEQ multiplex PCR; TCRdb's copy has only in-frame clones and leaves some out. The sample consists of roughly 120,000 clones, less than 90% of them appearing once. Input material: peripheral blood. Source of these receptors: a man aged 80 or over with acute or convalescent COVID-19.

The DNA for the CDR3 is TGTGCCACCAGTGCCCTGGGCAGGGTTGGCGGAAACACCATATATTTT. Residues: CATSALGRVGGNTIYF. This chain joins TRBV24-1 and TRBJ1-3, with D tentatively TRBD1 (5 bases). This CDR3 comprises 16 residues. Germline V gene lookup returns CDR1 KGHDR and CDR2 SFDVKD. Trimming shortened V by 5 bases and J by 4 bases, and 17 bases separated the two germline ends.

The chain employs TRBV5-8 and TRBJ1-6; possible D gene TRBD1, 5 bases. The CDR3 sequence is 19 residues long. Between the trimmed V and J ends, which lost 0 bases and 2 bases, there was a span of 18 bases. CDR1 and CDR2 from the germline V gene are SGHTS and YDEGEE. The CDR3 reads CASSLGAGGSIAYNSPLHF. As DNA, the CDR3 is TGTGCCAGCAGCTTGGGTGCCGGGGGAAGTATCGCCTATAATTCACCCCTCCACTTT.

The chain is built from TRBV3-1 (or the pseudogene TRBV3-2) and TRBJ1-5; no definite D call. Germline V CDR1 and CDR2: LGHDT, YNNKEL (reference sequence). The V end was cut by 0 bases, the J end by 6 bases, with 9 bases between. The CDR3 has 14 amino acids. The CDR3 here is CASSQEPGVQPQHF. CDR3 DNA: TGTGCCAGCAGCCAAGAACCCGGGGTTCAGCCCCAGCATTTT.

V gene TRBV19 combines with J gene TRBJ2-7; 7 bases agree with TRBD2. This CDR3 contains 15 residues. The J segment lost 4 bases and the V segment lost 3 bases, leaving 9 bases of the junction unmatched. Germline-derived CDR1 and CDR2 are LNHDA and SQIVND (reference sequence). The CDR3 nucleotides read TGTGCCAGTAGTATTGGCGGACTAGAGGTGTACGAGCAGTACTTC. Its translation: CASSIGGLEVYEQYF.

V gene TRBV5-1 combines with J gene TRBJ1-3; the match to TRBD1 covers 7 bases. V trimming: 4 bases; J trimming: 0 bases; junction bases outside the gene matches: 4. Per the germline V gene, CDR1 is SGHRS and CDR2 is YFSETQ. The CDR3 has 15 amino acids. The CDR3 DNA follows: TGCGCCAGCAGCGGGGGACAGTCCTCTGGAAACACCATATATTTT. Its translation: CASSGGQSSGNTIYF.

The chain combines TRBV10-2 with TRBJ1-2; maybe TRBD1 (5 bases). This CDR3 spans 14 amino acids. V was shortened by 0 bases and J by 7 bases, with 12 bases between the two germline ends. The germline V gene has CDR1 WSHSY and CDR2 SAAADI. The CDR3 is CASSESGVSGGYTF. The CDR3 nucleotides are TGCGCCAGCAGTGAGTCAGGGGTTTCCGGTGGCTACACCTTC.

The chain couples TRBV24-1 to TRBJ2-1; a possible D gene is TRBD1 (6 bases). Germline CDR1 reads KGHDR; CDR2 reads SFDVKD. The V gene lost 3 bases and the J gene lost 7 bases, with 15 bases spanning the gap. The CDR3 runs 15 residues. CDR3 bases: TGTGCCACCAGTGATAGGCAGGGGTCAGTGAATGAGCAGTTCTTC. This encodes CATSDRQGSVNEQFF.

The chain employs TRBV7-2 and TRBJ2-1, with 14 bases matching TRBD2. Germline values: CDR1 SGHTA, CDR2 FQGNSA. Trimming at V came to 6 bases and at J to 6 bases, leaving 7 bases not matched to a gene. The CDR3 is 16 residues long. The CDR3 DNA follows: TGTGCCAGCAGAACTCCGGGACTAGCGGGGGTCAATGAGCAGTTCTTC. It yields the protein CASRTPGLAGVNEQFF. The full variable domain, with the rest looked up from reference TRBV7-2 and TRBJ2-1, is GAGVSQSPSNKVTEKGKDVELRCDPISGHTALYWYRQSLGQGLEFLIYFQGNSAPDKSGLPSDRFSAERTGGSVSTLTIQRTQQEDSAVYLCASRTPGLAGVNEQFFGPGTRLTVL.

CDR3 region: CASSPNLAGETGELFF. The CDR3 bases are TGTGCCAGCTCACCCAACCTAGCGGGAGAGACCGGGGAGCTGTTTTTT. The J gene is TRBJ2-2, the V gene TRBV18; 10 positions match TRBD2. Germline CDR1 and CDR2: KGHSH and LQKENI. J was trimmed by 5 bases and V by 3 bases; bases with no gene match: 6. There are 16 residues in the CDR3.

The chain recombines TRBV5-6 with TRBJ2-3; D not resolved. The CDR3 is made up of 12 amino acids. Trimming removed 4 bases from V and 2 bases from J, with 5 bases in between. Per germline, CDR1 SGHDT and CDR2 YYEEEE. The DNA of the CDR3 is TGTGCCAGCAGCATAAACACAGATACGCAGTATTTT. This codes for CASSINTDTQYF.

The rearrangement links TRBV20-1 to TRBJ1-4; 11 bases match TRBD1. Losses at the gene ends were 3 bases for V and 7 bases for J; bases not matched to a gene: 4. The germline gives CDR1 DFQATT, CDR2 SNEGSKA (reference sequence). The CDR3 covers 14 residues. The chain's CDR3 is CSASPGQGVEKLFF. CDR3 sequence (DNA): TGCAGTGCTAGTCCGGGACAGGGGGTTGAAAAACTGTTTTTT.